The entry that follows covers one T cell receptor (beta chain) sequence. This specimen belongs to a study of T cell changes during pregnancy in multiple sclerosis. Data came from immunoSEQ multiplex PCR; TCRdb stores just in-frame clones and leaves some out. The repertoire holds some 38,000 clones, 90% to 95% seen once, with around 0.66% in the top ten. Trimming pared 4 bases from V and 0 bases from J, leaving 6 bases between. The CDR3 has 14 amino acids. Germline V gene data show CDR1 as MGHRA and CDR2 as YSYEKL. V and J are TRBV4-1 and TRBJ2-2; the D is unclear. The TCR sequence derives from a female donor in good health, enrolled as a control in a pregnancy study. The material was CD4+ T cells from peripheral blood mononuclear cells, obtained in the second trimester of pregnancy. CDR3 coding DNA: TGCGCCAGCAGCCGCCAGACGAACACCGGGGAGCTGTTTTTT. Translated: CASSRQTNTGELFF.